Listed here is a single T cell receptor (beta chain). The sample originates from a study of OX40 agonist ivuxolimab in advanced cancers. The repertoire was sequenced with immunoSEQ multiplex PCR; TCRdb's copy has only in-frame clones and lacks some. Altogether under 100,000 clones are present, around 89% being singletons, with the ten largest covering around 0.15%. The V gene lost 6 bases and the J gene lost 2 bases, with 11 bases spanning the gap. Germline V lookup: CDR1 MNHEY, CDR2 SMNVEV (reference sequence). CDR3 length equals 14 residues. The receptor comes from an adult with an advanced solid tumor such as melanoma, head and neck, liver or kidney cancer. Sequences were derived from CD4+ or CD8+ T cells sorted from blood, sampled in a trial of the OX40 agonist ivuxolimab. The rearrangement joins TRBV27 to TRBJ1-5; D unresolved. CDR3 protein: CASSLGWGNQPQHF. CDR3 bases: TGTGCCAGCAGCTTGGGGTGGGGCAATCAGCCCCAGCATTTT.